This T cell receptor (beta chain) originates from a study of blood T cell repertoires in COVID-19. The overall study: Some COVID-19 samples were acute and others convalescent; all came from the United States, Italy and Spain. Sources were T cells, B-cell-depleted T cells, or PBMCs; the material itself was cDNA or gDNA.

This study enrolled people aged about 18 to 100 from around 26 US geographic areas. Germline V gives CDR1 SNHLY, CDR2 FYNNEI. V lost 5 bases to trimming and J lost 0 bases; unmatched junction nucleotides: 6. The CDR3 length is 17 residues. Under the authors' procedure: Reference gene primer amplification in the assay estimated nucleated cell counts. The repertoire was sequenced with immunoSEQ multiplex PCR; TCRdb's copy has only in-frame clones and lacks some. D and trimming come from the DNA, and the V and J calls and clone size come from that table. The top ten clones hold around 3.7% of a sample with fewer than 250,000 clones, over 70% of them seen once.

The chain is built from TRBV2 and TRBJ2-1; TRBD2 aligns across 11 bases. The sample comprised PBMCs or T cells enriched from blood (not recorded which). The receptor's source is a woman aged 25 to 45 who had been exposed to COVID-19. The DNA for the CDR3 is TGTGCCAGCAGTTTTTTTAGCGGGAGGGCCTCCTACAATGAGCAGTTCTTC. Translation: CASSFFSGRASYNEQFF.